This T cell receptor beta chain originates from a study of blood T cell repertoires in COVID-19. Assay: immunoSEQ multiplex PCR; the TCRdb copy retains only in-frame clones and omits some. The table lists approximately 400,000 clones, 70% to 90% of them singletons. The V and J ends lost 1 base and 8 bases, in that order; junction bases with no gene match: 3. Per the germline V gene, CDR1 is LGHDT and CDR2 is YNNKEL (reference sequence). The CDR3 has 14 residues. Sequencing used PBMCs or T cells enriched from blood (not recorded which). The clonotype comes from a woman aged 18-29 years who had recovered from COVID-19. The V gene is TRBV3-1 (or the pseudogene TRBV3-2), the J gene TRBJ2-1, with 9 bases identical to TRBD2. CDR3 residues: CASSQGGGAHEQFF. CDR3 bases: TGTGCCAGCAGCCAAGGCGGGGGGGCCCATGAGCAGTTCTTC.